This T cell receptor beta chain was recovered during a study of metastatic and nonmetastatic thyroid tumors. Study details: For malignant and benign thyroid patients, tumor or nodule tissue and blood were the sources whose repertoires were compared. Study-wide results and limits: Patients with malignant thyroid tumors reportedly had significantly higher TCR beta diversity than those with benign nodules, in blood and tumor.

CDR1 SNHLY and CDR2 FYNNEI come from the germline V gene. The CDR3 runs 15 residues. Trimming pared 6 bases from V and 7 bases from J, leaving 16 bases between. Not a single patient had been given any form of treatment at any point before undergoing thyroid surgery. In the original processing: Clinicopathological groups supplied CDR3 differences that were used to build a distant-metastasis classifier for papillary thyroid cancer. TCRdb reanalyzed the PCR reads via MiXCR. TCRdb's processing, not the study's, gives the V and J calls here. Of about 15,000 clones detected, around 25% appear once; the ten largest clones hold over 6%. This clone showed up just a few times. The antigen remains unidentified.

Input material: tumor tissue. The chain carries TRBV2 and TRBJ1-6; D not certain. The TCR was taken from a female donor with papillary thyroid cancer or a benign thyroid nodule (not recorded which). Some clones in this sample may be carry-over from other donors' samples. The CDR3 here is CASSPSWGSNSPLHF. The DNA of the CDR3 is TGTGCCAGCAGCCCCTCGTGGGGTAGCAATTCACCCCTCCACTTT.